The present TCR beta chain was sequenced within a study of blood T cell repertoires in COVID-19 (dated by TCRdb to 2018 to 2020). With respect to the entire study: Collaborator samples came from the United States, Italy and Spain and covered acute and convalescent phases of COVID-19. The material from the prospective study consisted of cDNA or gDNA derived from T cells, B-cell-depleted T cells, or PBMCs. The dataset comprised deeply sampled blood TCRbeta repertoires from subjects exposed to, actively infected with, or recovered from COVID-19. The repertoires were made available in a free public database intended to serve as a resource for research on the immune response to SARS-CoV-2. Samples came from the ongoing ImmuneRACE study (first 160 participants) plus 1,254 subjects from 6 global collaborators. Sample metadata almost always included a de-identified subject ID, COVID-19 status, age in years and sex. HLA class I and class II types, where available, came from metadata supplied by the sample provider rather than from assay-based typing.

This clone is a singleton in its sample. There is no known antigen for this receptor. No base-level quality is on record; no much larger clone is a single base apart. TCRbeta CDR3 regions were amplified from genomic DNA using the immunoSEQ Assay, a bias-controlled multiplex PCR. The original pipeline was this. Nucleated cell counts per sample were estimated from amplification of reference gene primers within the assay. Sequence reads were collapsed and filtered to measure the absolute abundance of every unique TCRbeta CDR3 rearrangement. For each sample, productive Simpson clonality was calculated as the square root of Simpson's diversity index across productive rearrangements. The clones in this table, taken by TCRdb from immuneACCESS, are in-frame only. Not every clone is retained; where verified, under half of the shortfall comes from an unresolved V gene, and the cause of the rest is unknown. D and trimming were read from the DNA, whereas the V and J calls and clone size are those reported in that table. This sample is represented by fewer than 200,000 clones; more than 70% of them were singletons. The ten most abundant clones make up 2.5% of the sample.

Whole blood was collected in K2EDTA tubes by collaborating institutions according to the institutions' own protocols. Collaborator samples were shipped for TCRbeta analysis as frozen whole blood, isolated PBMCs, or DNA extracted from either sample type. CDR1 and CDR2, looked up from the germline V gene, are SGHVS and FNYEAQ. A distance of 5 bases separates the germline ends of V and J, which lose 1 base and 2 bases respectively. The cysteine opens and the phenylalanine closes a CDR3 of 13 amino acids. The read is trimmed to its CDR3 DNA, 39 bases read in frame from base 1. The investigation overall reported the following: How much clinical and demographic metadata was included differed by source and by participant, and the metadata was provided uncurated.

This TCR was recovered from a man between 35 and 55 years old with active or convalescent COVID-19. Sequenced sample: peripheral blood. This chain is built from TRBV7-6 and TRBJ1-2, with the D segment identity uncertain. The CDR3 region reads CASSLGRNYGYTF. The DNA sequence is TGTGCCAGCAGCTTAGGCAGGAACTATGGCTACACCTTC.